These T cell receptor beta chains were read from a single sample in a study of technical replicates of blood from a few donors. Profiling relied on immunoSEQ multiplex PCR, and the TCRdb table lists in-frame clones only, not all of them. This sample has around 60,000 clones; 86% occur once, and the top ten carry approximately 4.7%. Sample: PBMCs. These receptors were obtained from a human donor in good health. Some clones in this sample may be carry-over from other donors' samples. The CDR3 runs from the conserved cysteine through the conserved F or W. The order of the fields is clone size, D gene, J gene, V gene, CDR3 protein, CDR3 DNA. A D gene is named only where the DNA matches it firmly. Not every row has a clone size; where given, it reads once, few, many or a size class.

size: NA; D: NA; J: TRBJ2-3; V: TRBV7-9; CDR3: CASSQYGLPLDTQYF; DNA: TGTGCCAGCAGCCAATACGGACTACCGTTAGATACGCAGTATTTT
size: NA; D: NA; J: TRBJ2-3; V: TRBV10-3; CDR3: CAISGGYGTDTQYF; DNA: TGTGCCATCAGTGGCGGTTATGGGACAGATACGCAGTATTTT
size: NA; D: NA; J: TRBJ2-7; V: TRBV20-1; CDR3: CSANRVGEQYF; DNA: TGCAGTGCTAACAGGGTCGGCGAGCAGTACTTC
size: NA; D: TRBD2; J: TRBJ2-3; V: TRBV5-1; CDR3: CASSWRSSGGPTFSRGTDTQYF; DNA: TGCGCCAGCAGCTGGAGGTCTAGCGGGGGGCCCACCTTTAGCCGGGGCACAGATACGCAGTATTTT
size: NA; D: TRBD1; J: TRBJ2-3; V: TRBV6-4; CDR3: CASSPQPGQGADTQYF; DNA: TGTGCCAGCAGTCCTCAACCGGGACAGGGGGCAGATACGCAGTATTTT
size: NA; D: TRBD2; J: TRBJ2-1; V: TRBV30; CDR3: CAWGALAGVDEQFF; DNA: TGTGCCTGGGGGGCCTTAGCGGGAGTAGATGAGCAGTTCTTC
size: NA; D: TRBD1; J: TRBJ1-6; V: TRBV7-9; CDR3: CASSLAGQVNSPLHF; DNA: TGTGCCAGCAGCTTAGCGGGACAGGTCAATTCACCCCTCCACTTT
size: few; D: NA; J: TRBJ1-1; V: TRBV20-1; CDR3: CSGNWETEAFF; DNA: TGCAGTGGAAATTGGGAGACTGAAGCTTTCTTT
size: NA; D: NA; J: TRBJ2-7; V: TRBV6-5; CDR3: CASSYGRTLLYEQYF; DNA: TGTGCCAGCAGTTACGGGCGGACTTTACTATACGAGCAGTACTTC
size: NA; D: TRBD1; J: TRBJ2-7; V: TRBV9; CDR3: CASSRGQEKVEQYF; DNA: TGTGCCAGCAGCCGCGGACAGGAAAAGGTCGAGCAGTACTTC
size: NA; D: NA; J: TRBJ2-1; V: TRBV11-2; CDR3: CASSRTPGYFSYNEQFF; DNA: TGTGCCAGCAGCAGGACACCGGGCTACTTTTCCTACAATGAGCAGTTCTTC
size: NA; D: NA; J: TRBJ1-2; V: TRBV16; CDR3: CASSQDRDYGYTF; DNA: TGTGCCAGCAGCCAGGACAGAGACTATGGCTACACCTTC
size: NA; D: TRBD1; J: TRBJ2-7; V: TRBV7-3; CDR3: CASSPRDRRYEQYF; DNA: TGTGCCAGCAGCCCGCGGGACAGGCGCTACGAGCAGTACTTC
size: once; D: NA; J: TRBJ2-7; V: TRBV13; CDR3: CASSLDSSYEQYF; DNA: TGTGCCAGCAGCCTTGACAGTTCCTACGAGCAGTACTTC
size: NA; D: NA; J: TRBJ1-2; V: TRBV7-3; CDR3: CASSYGPGEGAVTF; DNA: TGTGCCAGCAGCTACGGGCCAGGCGAGGGTGCCGTGACCTTC
size: NA; D: TRBD2; J: TRBJ2-7; V: TRBV30; CDR3: CAWGDLAGVPYEQYF; DNA: TGTGCCTGGGGAGACCTAGCGGGAGTCCCCTACGAGCAGTACTTC
size: NA; D: NA; J: TRBJ1-2; V: TRBV11-2; CDR3: CASSFQGGSNYGYTF; DNA: TGTGCCAGCAGCTTCCAGGGTGGGTCAAACTATGGCTACACCTTC
size: NA; D: TRBD1; J: TRBJ2-7; V: TRBV7-2; CDR3: CASSLPDRGAYEQYF; DNA: TGTGCCAGCAGCTTACCGGACAGGGGTGCCTACGAGCAGTACTTC
size: once; D: NA; J: TRBJ2-7; V: TRBV6-6; CDR3: CASRGATYEQYF; DNA: TGTGCCAGCAGGGGGGCTACCTACGAGCAGTACTTC
size: NA; D: TRBD1; J: TRBJ1-4; V: TRBV2; CDR3: CASSPGQAPEKLFF; DNA: TGTGCCAGCAGTCCGGGACAGGCCCCTGAAAAACTGTTTTTT
size: NA; D: TRBD2; J: TRBJ2-7; V: TRBV15; CDR3: CATSSLSSGSRPGEQYF; DNA: TGTGCCACCAGCAGCTTATCTAGCGGGAGTCGACCTGGGGAGCAGTACTTC
size: NA; D: TRBD2; J: TRBJ2-5; V: TRBV5-1; CDR3: CASSLSSGGETQYF; DNA: TGCGCCAGCAGCTTGAGTAGCGGGGGTGAGACCCAGTACTTC
size: NA; D: NA; J: TRBJ2-1; V: TRBV7-2; CDR3: CASSLERLAAPGQFF; DNA: TGTGCCAGCAGCTTAGAAAGGCTCGCGGCCCCCGGGCAGTTCTTC
size: NA; D: NA; J: TRBJ2-7; V: TRBV20-1; CDR3: CSASRGYEQYF; DNA: TGCAGTGCCTCCAGGGGTTACGAGCAGTACTTC
size: NA; D: NA; J: TRBJ2-3; V: TRBV7-6; CDR3: CASSYGRQGGGWYGDTQYF; DNA: TGTGCCAGCAGTTACGGACGACAGGGCGGGGGGTGGTATGGAGATACGCAGTATTTT
size: NA; D: NA; J: TRBJ2-7; V: TRBV9; CDR3: CASSVAAAGPYEQYF; DNA: TGTGCCAGCAGCGTAGCTGCTGCGGGGCCCTACGAGCAGTACTTC
size: NA; D: NA; J: TRBJ2-1; V: TRBV29-1; CDR3: CSVDTGTRTNEQFF; DNA: TGCAGCGTTGACACAGGGACGAGGACCAATGAGCAGTTCTTC
size: few; D: TRBD1; J: TRBJ2-2; V: TRBV6-5; CDR3: CASSYWTGQGGELFF; DNA: TGTGCCAGCAGTTACTGGACAGGGCAGGGCGGGGAGCTGTTTTTT
size: once; D: NA; J: TRBJ1-1; V: TRBV5-8; CDR3: CASSAGRTEAFF; DNA: TGTGCCAGCAGTGCGGGGAGGACTGAAGCTTTCTTT
size: NA; D: TRBD2; J: TRBJ2-2; V: TRBV7-9; CDR3: CASSRGRYKGLAGDGELFF; DNA: TGTGCCAGCAGCCGCGGGCGGTATAAAGGACTAGCGGGAGACGGGGAGCTGTTTTTT
size: NA; D: TRBD1; J: TRBJ1-5; V: TRBV19; CDR3: CASSLQGASNQPQHF; DNA: TGTGCCAGTAGCTTACAGGGGGCGAGCAATCAGCCCCAGCATTTT
size: NA; D: NA; J: TRBJ1-2; V: TRBV25-1; CDR3: CASSEGGAIGGYTF; DNA: TGTGCCAGCAGTGAAGGGGGGGCGATAGGTGGCTACACCTTC
size: NA; D: NA; J: TRBJ1-1; V: TRBV10-3; CDR3: CAISGQLMNTEAFF; DNA: TGTGCCATCAGCGGACAGTTGATGAACACTGAAGCTTTCTTT
size: NA; D: TRBD1; J: TRBJ1-6; V: TRBV6-5; CDR3: CASTGQNNSPLHF; DNA: TGTGCCAGTACGGGACAGAATAATTCACCCCTCCACTTT
size: NA; D: NA; J: TRBJ1-4; V: TRBV6-5; CDR3: CASSYWAGNNEKLFF; DNA: TGTGCCAGCAGTTACTGGGCAGGGAATAATGAAAAACTGTTTTTT
size: NA; D: TRBD1; J: TRBJ1-2; V: TRBV2; CDR3: CASRGQGVYGYTF; DNA: TGTGCCAGCAGAGGACAGGGGGTCTATGGCTACACCTTC
size: NA; D: TRBD1; J: TRBJ2-7; V: TRBV6-1; CDR3: CASSFRDRGSYEQYF; DNA: TGTGCCAGCAGTTTCCGGGACAGGGGCTCCTACGAGCAGTACTTC
size: once; D: NA; J: TRBJ2-7; V: TRBV4-1; CDR3: CASSPRGQVGSYEQYF; DNA: TGCGCCAGCAGCCCCAGGGGACAAGTTGGCTCCTACGAGCAGTACTTC
size: NA; D: NA; J: TRBJ1-1; V: TRBV19; CDR3: CASRNRIMNTEAFF; DNA: TGTGCCAGTAGAAACAGGATAATGAACACTGAAGCTTTCTTT
size: NA; D: NA; J: TRBJ1-2; V: TRBV25-1; CDR3: CASSETGNYGYTF; DNA: TGTGCCAGCAGTGAAACAGGAAACTATGGCTACACCTTC
size: NA; D: TRBD2; J: TRBJ2-5; V: TRBV5-1; CDR3: CASSLEVSGSLQETQYF; DNA: TGCGCCAGCAGCTTGGAGGTTAGCGGGAGCCTACAAGAGACCCAGTACTTC
size: once; D: NA; J: TRBJ1-5; V: TRBV5-6; CDR3: CASSLTPGPNQPQHF; DNA: TGTGCCAGCAGCTTGACGCCAGGGCCTAATCAGCCCCAGCATTTT
size: NA; D: NA; J: TRBJ1-1; V: TRBV7-8; CDR3: CASSLVWAVDTEAFF; DNA: TGTGCCAGCAGCTTAGTCTGGGCAGTCGACACTGAAGCTTTCTTT
size: NA; D: NA; J: TRBJ2-3; V: TRBV4-1; CDR3: CASSQDLSGTDTQYF; DNA: TGCGCCAGCAGCCAAGATCTTAGCGGAACAGATACGCAGTATTTT
size: NA; D: NA; J: TRBJ2-7; V: TRBV12-1; CDR3: CATHAKEVYEQYF; DNA: TGTGCCACCCACGCGAAAGAAGTCTACGAGCAGTACTTC
size: once; D: TRBD1; J: TRBJ1-1; V: TRBV7-9; CDR3: CASSKTGTNTEAFF; DNA: TGTGCCAGCAGCAAGACAGGGACGAACACTGAAGCTTTCTTT
size: NA; D: TRBD2; J: TRBJ2-2; V: TRBV7-3; CDR3: CASSLSSGRAGELFF; DNA: TGTGCCAGCAGCTTATCTAGCGGGAGGGCCGGGGAGCTGTTTTTT
size: many; D: TRBD1; J: TRBJ1-3; V: TRBV6-5; CDR3: CASSLDRANGNTIYF; DNA: TGTGCCAGCAGTCTGGACAGGGCAAATGGAAACACCATATATTTT
size: NA; D: NA; J: TRBJ2-6; V: TRBV27; CDR3: CASSPLSGANVLTF; DNA: TGTGCCAGCAGTCCCCTCTCTGGGGCCAACGTCCTGACTTTC
size: NA; D: NA; J: TRBJ2-7; V: TRBV7-7; CDR3: CASSHGPSYEQYF; DNA: TGTGCCAGCAGCCATGGGCCCTCCTACGAGCAGTACTTC
size: NA; D: TRBD1; J: TRBJ1-5; V: TRBV6-6; CDR3: CASTIRQGGGQPQHF; DNA: TGTGCCAGCACTATCCGACAGGGAGGTGGTCAGCCCCAGCATTTT
size: NA; D: NA; J: TRBJ1-4; V: TRBV7-2; CDR3: CASSLGPSNEKLFF; DNA: TGTGCCAGCAGCTTAGGGCCGTCTAATGAAAAACTGTTTTTT
size: NA; D: TRBD1; J: TRBJ1-4; V: TRBV6-5; CDR3: CASRTGGATNEKLFF; DNA: TGTGCCAGCAGAACAGGGGGAGCAACTAATGAAAAACTGTTTTTT